A single sample is the source of the 2 T cell receptor beta chains below, sequenced in a study of T-cell memory formation after mild COVID-19. TCRdb ran MiXCR on the 5' RACE reads and lists one entry per CDR3 protein. The table has 300,000 to 400,000 distinct CDR3 sequences, 15% to 20% seen once; the top ten hold about a fifth. Sequences were obtained from PBMCs or a T cell subset sorted from them (not recorded which). All receptors derive from a young man who had mild COVID-19 (a few samples of this study predate the infection). Cell type and time point are not known.

This clonotype has ten or more counts. The V and J genes are TRBV6-5 and TRBJ2-5; no clear D. Deletions cut 6 bases from V and 0 bases from J, with 8 bases between. Germline V CDR1 and CDR2: MNHEY, SVGAGI. This CDR3 region has 13 residues. The CDR3 region is CASSPLYQETQYF. In DNA, the CDR3 is TGTGCCAGCAGCCCTCTGTACCAAGAGACCCAGTACTTC.

The V call is TRBV6-5, the J call TRBJ1-1; D not certain. This CDR3 has 14 residues. Germline CDR1 MNHEY, CDR2 SVGAGI. The V and J ends lost 2 bases and 1 base respectively, with 8 bases between them. The chain's CDR3 is CASSYTLGNTEAFF. CDR3 nucleotide sequence: TGTGCCAGCAGTTACACCCTGGGGAACACTGAAGCTTTCTTT.